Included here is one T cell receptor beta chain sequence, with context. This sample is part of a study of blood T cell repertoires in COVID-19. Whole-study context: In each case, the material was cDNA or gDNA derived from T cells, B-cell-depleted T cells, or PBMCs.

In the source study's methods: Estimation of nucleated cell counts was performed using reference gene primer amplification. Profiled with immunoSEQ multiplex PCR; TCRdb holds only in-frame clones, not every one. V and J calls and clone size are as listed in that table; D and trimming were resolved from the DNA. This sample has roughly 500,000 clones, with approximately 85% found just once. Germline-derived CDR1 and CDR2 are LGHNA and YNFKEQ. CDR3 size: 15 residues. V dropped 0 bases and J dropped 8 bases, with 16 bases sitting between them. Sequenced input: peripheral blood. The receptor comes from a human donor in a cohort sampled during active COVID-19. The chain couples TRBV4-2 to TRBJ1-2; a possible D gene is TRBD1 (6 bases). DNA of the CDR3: TGTGCCAGCAGCCAAGATGAGAGGGGGTGGTGGGGCTACACCTTC. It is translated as CASSQDERGWWGYTF.